The 30 T cell receptor beta chains below come from one sample, sequenced in a study of response to subunit inactivated influenza vaccine. TCRdb reprocessed the RT-PCR reads via MiXCR and lists one record per CDR3 protein. Here the sample spans 430,000 or so distinct CDR3 sequences, over 9.5% being singletons. Sequenced material: PBMCs from blood, taken 35 to 45 days after vaccination. These receptors were taken from a man in his forties or fifties who received an inactivated influenza vaccine.

This clonotype was picked up many times. The chain recombines TRBV20-1 with TRBJ2-1; no clear D. With 3 bases removed from V and 0 bases from J, the gap between germline ends came to 12 bases. This CDR3 comprises 15 residues. Germline values: CDR1 DFQATT, CDR2 SNEGSKA (reference sequence). DNA for the CDR3: TGCAGTGCTAGTCCAGCCCTGGGCTCCTACAATGAGCAGTTCTTC. Translating it yields CSASPALGSYNEQFF.

This chain connects TRBV4-1 to TRBJ1-4; D not certain. Germline V gene lookup returns CDR1 MGHRA and CDR2 YSYEKL. This CDR3 contains 15 residues. The V gene lost 5 bases and the J gene lost 10 bases, with 20 bases spanning the gap. The CDR3 loop is CASSSLWLRSGKLFF. The CDR3 DNA is TGCGCCAGCAGCTCATTGTGGCTACGGTCCGGAAAACTGTTTTTT.

The rearrangement links TRBV5-6 to TRBJ2-7; D not resolved. This CDR3 has 14 residues. The germline V gene has CDR1 SGHDT and CDR2 YYEEEE. The ends were cut back, 2 bases at V and 5 bases at J, with 14 bases in the middle. The CDR3 here is CASSFSSLVHEQYF. Written as DNA, the CDR3 is TGTGCCAGCAGCTTCTCCAGTCTTGTGCACGAGCAGTACTTC. The full variable domain, its missing parts supplied by reference TRBV5-6 and TRBJ2-7, is DAGVTQSPTHLIKTRGQQVTLRCSPKSGHDTVSWYQQALGQGPQFIFQYYEEEERQRGNFPDRFSGHQFPNYSSELNVNALLLGDSALYLCASSFSSLVHEQYFGPGTRLTVT.

This clonotype has just a few counts. The chain combines TRBV29-1 with TRBJ2-3; the match to TRBD2 covers 7 bases. CDR1 and CDR2 from the germline V gene are SQVTM and ANQGSEA. CDR3 length equals 15 residues. The V and J ends lost 7 bases and 0 bases, in that order; junction bases with no gene match: 10. The CDR3 DNA is TGCAGCGGAACCGGGGGGTTTGATAGCACAGATACGCAGTATTTT. Amino acids: CSGTGGFDSTDTQYF.

In this sample, this clonotype turned up a few times. The chain recombines TRBV18 with TRBJ2-5; the match to TRBD2 covers 9 bases. This CDR3 contains 14 residues. Trimming took 3 bases from V and 13 from J; bases not matched to a gene: 12. Germline-derived CDR1 and CDR2 are KGHSH and LQKENI. CDR3 in DNA: TGTGCCAGCTCACCGTCGGGGACTAGCCAAGTGAGGTACTTC. It translates to CASSPSGTSQVRYF.

This clonotype was counted ten times or more. The chain uses TRBV6-1 and TRBJ2-7; D remains ambiguous. The CDR3 totals 15 residues. Trimming cost V 6 bases and J 6 bases, with 21 bases left between them. Germline values: CDR1 MNHNS, CDR2 SASEGT. The CDR3 is CASSSPDPPAREQYF. CDR3 in DNA: TGTGCCAGCAGCAGCCCGGACCCCCCCGCTCGCGAGCAGTACTTC.

This clonotype is classed as medium-sized. The rearrangement uses TRBV5-1 and TRBJ2-2, with 8 bases matching TRBD2. Per the germline V gene, CDR1 is SGHRS and CDR2 is YFSETQ. The CDR3 totals 16 residues. J lost 6 bases, V lost 2 bases, and 9 bases had no gene match. The CDR3, as DNA: TGCGCCAGCAGCTTCGCAGGCCGGACTAGCTCCGGGGAGCTGTTTTTT. Its protein is CASSFAGRTSSGELFF.

This clonotype has a count of ten or more. This chain joins TRBV27 and TRBJ1-1; a possible D gene is TRBD1 (6 bases). CDR3 length: 15 residues. V was clipped by 7 bases and J by 3 bases, with 18 bases between them. Per germline, CDR1 MNHEY and CDR2 SMNVEV (reference sequence). The CDR3 nucleotides read TGTGCCAGCATTGCGACGGAGGGGGTTCACACTGAAGCTTTCTTT. Encoded protein: CASIATEGVHTEAFF.

The table lists this clonotype with many counts. V is TRBV10-3 and J is TRBJ2-5; D unclear. Germline V gene data show CDR1 as ENHRY and CDR2 as SYGVKD. This CDR3 contains 16 residues. The V gene lost 4 bases and the J gene lost 1 base, with 16 bases spanning the gap. CDR3 in amino acids: CAISVGLVPFQETQYF. The CDR3 nucleotides read TGTGCCATCAGTGTAGGGCTAGTACCATTCCAAGAGACCCAGTACTTC.

This clonotype was counted ten times or more. One end of the junction does not line up with germline, which may come from a read error. This chain links TRBV12-3 or TRBV12-4 with TRBJ2-1, with 7 bases fitting TRBD1. The length of the CDR3 is 16 residues. The CDR3: CASSLSTGASYNAQFF. In nucleotides, the CDR3 is TGTGCCAGCAGTTTGTCTACAGGGGCGTCTTACAATGCGCAGTTCTTC.

This clonotype was detected ten times or more. The V and J genes are TRBV18 and TRBJ2-7, with 8 bases aligning to TRBD2. Germline CDR1 is KGHSH and CDR2 is LQKENI. V dropped 8 bases and J dropped 3; count of bases not matched to a gene: 6. This CDR3 is built from 13 residues. The CDR3: CASSPGTSYEQYF. Here the CDR3 DNA reads TGTGCCAGCAGCCCCGGGACTAGCTACGAGCAGTACTTC. Full variable domain (outside the CDR3, taken from reference TRBV18 and TRBJ2-7): NAGVMQNPRHLVRRRGQEARLRCSPMKGHSHVYWYRQLPEEGLKFMVYLQKENIIDESGMPKERFSAEFPKEGPSILRIQQVVRGDSAAYFCASSPGTSYEQYFGPGTRLTVT.

The V call is TRBV12-3 or TRBV12-4, the J call TRBJ2-1, with 9 bases fitting TRBD2. The CDR3 is made up of 14 amino acids. V shed 3 bases, J shed 5 bases, and the junction held 2 bases outside the gene matches. CDR3 in DNA: TGTGCCAGCAGTTTCTGGACTAGCGACAATGAGCAGTTCTTC. Amino acid sequence: CASSFWTSDNEQFF.

As concerns this clonotype: Since no conserved phenylalanine or tryptophan closes the CDR3, a read error is the likely cause. The limits of the CDR3 on the DNA are not certain, so only TCRdb's listed CDR3 is given. The J gene is TRBJ1-1, the V gene TRBV12-3 or TRBV12-4; the table gives TRBD1 as D, unverified against the DNA. The CDR3 is 13 amino acids long, termini counted. This chain's CDR3 is CASSPFDRGKSRL.

This chain joins TRBV11-2 and TRBJ2-1; a weak D match, TRBD1 (6 bases). CDR1 and CDR2 from the germline V gene are SGHAT and FQNNGV. CDR3 size: 19 residues. V was shortened by 0 bases and J by 0 bases, with 18 bases between the two germline ends. CDR3 coding DNA: TGTGCCAGCAGCTTAGATTACGCCAGGGGCCTGATCTCCTACAATGAGCAGTTCTTC. It yields the protein CASSLDYARGLISYNEQFF.

Only a few counts were recorded for this clonotype. The rearrangement links TRBV5-1 to TRBJ2-3; no clear D. CDR3 length equals 18 residues. V was clipped by 0 bases and J by 2 bases, with 19 bases between them. Looked up from germline, CDR1 is SGHRS and CDR2 is YFSETQ. The CDR3: CASSLAIWASGSTDTQYF. The CDR3 DNA reads TGCGCCAGCAGCTTGGCCATTTGGGCGTCAGGATCCACAGATACGCAGTATTTT.

The V and J genes are TRBV12-3 or TRBV12-4 and TRBJ2-7, with 9 bases aligning to TRBD1. V dropped 3 bases and J dropped 3; count of bases not matched to a gene: 6. This CDR3 comprises 15 residues. The DNA for the CDR3 is TGTGCCAGCAGTTTCTCGGGACAGGGAGACTACGAGCAGTACTTC. As protein: CASSFSGQGDYEQYF.

This clonotype was observed many times. The chain links TRBV4-3 to TRBJ2-3; 10 bases agree with TRBD2. V was clipped by 4 bases and J by 3 bases; unmatched bases: 4. This CDR3 is 15 amino acids long. Germline V gives CDR1 LGHNA, CDR2 YSLEER. The CDR3 sequence: CASSPTLAGTDTQYF. The CDR3 nucleotides read TGCGCCAGCAGCCCCACACTAGCGGGGACAGATACGCAGTATTTT.

The chain carries TRBV10-3 and TRBJ2-1; 8 bases are shared with TRBD1. This CDR3 contains 14 residues. The germline CDR1 and CDR2 sequences are ENHRY and SYGVKD. The trim removed 6 bases at V and 5 bases at J, leaving 6 bases unmatched. The CDR3 region is CAIRRQGADNEQFF. The CDR3, as DNA: TGTGCCATCAGGCGGCAGGGGGCCGACAATGAGCAGTTCTTC.

The table lists this clonotype with a few counts. The V gene is TRBV5-1, the J gene TRBJ2-1; 7 nucleotides agree with TRBD1. The CDR3 length is 12 residues. CDR1 is SGHRS, CDR2 YFSETQ, per germline. J lost 8 bases, V lost 7 bases, and 6 bases had no gene match. This CDR3 reads CASGPGGHEQFF. CDR3 sequence (DNA): TGCGCCAGCGGTCCAGGGGGTCATGAGCAGTTCTTC.

This clonotype was counted a single time. V and J are TRBV5-1 and TRBJ2-2; TRBD1 matches at 9 bases. V lost 4 bases and J lost 7; bases outside the gene matches: 5. Germline CDR1 reads SGHRS; CDR2 reads YFSETQ. The CDR3 covers 14 residues. CDR3 sequence: CASSQGQGSGELFF. In DNA, the CDR3 is TGCGCCAGCAGCCAGGGACAGGGAAGCGGGGAGCTGTTTTTT.

This clonotype was seen at least ten times. The CDR3 region has the DNA TGTGCCAGCAGTGCCCGGGACACCTACGAGCAGTACTTC. Encoded protein: CASSARDTYEQYF. The gene calls are TRBV12-3 or TRBV12-4 and TRBJ2-7, with D maybe TRBD1 (6 bases). Trimming pared 5 bases from V and 2 bases from J, leaving 10 bases between. CDR3 size: 13 residues.

The chain joins TRBV6-1 to TRBJ2-7, with 11 positions matching TRBD2. V shed 6 bases, J shed 3 bases, and the junction held 10 bases outside the gene matches. The CDR3 contains 16 residues. Germline V gene lookup returns CDR1 MNHNS and CDR2 SASEGT. CDR3 protein: CASSQGTSGLYYEQYF. The CDR3, as DNA: TGTGCCAGCAGCCAAGGGACTAGCGGACTCTACTACGAGCAGTACTTC.

Written as DNA, the CDR3 is TGTGCCAGTCAGGGGACAGGGGAACAAGAGACCCAGTACTTC. It specifies CASQGTGEQETQYF. V and J are TRBV5-6 and TRBJ2-5; TRBD1 matches 10 bases. V shed 8 bases and J 2 bases; nucleotides not matched to a gene: 6. The CDR3 is 14 residues long. Germline V gene data show CDR1 as SGHDT and CDR2 as YYEEEE.

The chain carries TRBV20-1 and TRBJ2-1; a possible D gene is TRBD2 (7 bases). Germline V gives CDR1 DFQATT, CDR2 SNEGSKA (reference sequence). Trimming cost V 4 bases and J 1 base, with 17 bases left between them. This CDR3 comprises 16 residues. The CDR3 DNA reads as TGCAGTGCTATAGAGGGGGGGTACTATTCCTACAATGAGCAGTTCTTC. Its translation is CSAIEGGYYSYNEQFF.

This clonotype was detected only a few times. J is TRBJ1-1 and V is TRBV27; the D gene is possibly TRBD1 (5 bases). Trimming left V 6 bases short and J 1 base short, with 12 bases between. Germline values: CDR1 MNHEY, CDR2 SMNVEV (reference sequence). There are 14 residues in the CDR3. The chain's CDR3 is CASSFTGANTEAFF. CDR3 nucleotides: TGTGCCAGCAGCTTTACAGGAGCGAACACTGAAGCTTTCTTT.

The chain couples TRBV6-1 to TRBJ2-3; 8 nucleotides line up with TRBD2. The germline gives CDR1 MNHNS, CDR2 SASEGT. The CDR3 covers 14 residues. J gave up 6 bases and V 7 bases, and 9 bases lay outside the gene matches. The CDR3 spells CASTHQRETDTQYF. The CDR3 DNA is TGTGCCAGCACGCACCAGCGGGAGACTGATACGCAGTATTTT.

This clonotype was counted a few times. V usage is TRBV28 and J usage is TRBJ2-5; 7 positions match TRBD2. Germline V gives CDR1 MDHEN, CDR2 SYDVKM. Trimming at V came to 2 bases and at J to 1 base, leaving 7 bases not matched to a gene. The length of the CDR3 is 16 residues. The CDR3 sequence is CASSLVLAGFQETQYF. Here the CDR3 DNA reads TGTGCCAGCAGTTTAGTTTTAGCGGGCTTCCAAGAGACCCAGTACTTC.

This sequence joins TRBV19 and TRBJ1-5; no firm D call. The germline V gene has CDR1 LNHDA and CDR2 SQIVND (reference sequence). The length of the CDR3 is 13 residues. V gave up 5 bases and J gave up 4 bases, with 9 bases separating them. The CDR3 sequence: CASSLQENQPQHF. The CDR3 bases are TGTGCCAGTAGTCTTCAGGAAAATCAGCCCCAGCATTTT.

A few counts support this clonotype. The genes are TRBV6-5 and TRBJ2-1; the D gene is possibly TRBD2 (6 bases). In germline, CDR1 is MNHEY, CDR2 SVGAGI. This CDR3 spans 17 amino acids. Trimming pared 2 bases from V and 0 bases from J, leaving 14 bases between. CDR3 bases: TGTGCCAGCAGTTACACAGGACTATCCGCCTCCTACAATGAGCAGTTCTTC. Protein sequence: CASSYTGLSASYNEQFF.

This clonotype was recorded a few times. This CDR3 is CAIQGGTVNEQFF. CDR3 coding DNA: TGTGCCATCCAGGGGGGGACAGTTAATGAGCAGTTCTTC. The chain uses TRBV12-3 or TRBV12-4 and TRBJ2-1, with D perhaps given as TRBD1 or TRBD2 (7 bases each). CDR3 size: 13 residues. The V and J ends lost 10 bases and 7 bases respectively, with 17 bases between them.